This is a list of T cell receptor beta chains from one sample in a study of identical twins. TCRdb independently ran MiXCR on the 5' RACE reads; one entry per CDR3 protein. Here the sample spans roughly 1.6 million distinct CDR3 sequences, 25% to 35% being singletons. The specimen sequenced was cord blood. The source of these receptors is a newborn girl in good health. Each CDR3 is given with its conserved first and last residue. D genes are given only for firm matches. Clone size appears in some rows only: once, few, many, or a class for an expanded clone.

j_call: TRBJ1-2; clone_size: .; d_call: TRBD1; v_call: TRBV4-1; cdr3_aa: CASSQVLSGGNYGYTF; cdr3_nt: TGCGCCAGCAGCCAAGTTCTCTCAGGGGGCAACTATGGCTACACCTTC
j_call: TRBJ2-5; clone_size: few; d_call: .; v_call: TRBV5-1; cdr3_aa: CASRQVGETQYF; cdr3_nt: TGCGCCAGCCGACAGGTTGGAGAGACCCAGTACTTC
j_call: TRBJ2-3; clone_size: few; d_call: .; v_call: TRBV15; cdr3_aa: CATSRDAGFTDTQYF; cdr3_nt: TGTGCCACCAGCAGAGATGCTGGGTTCACAGATACGCAGTATTTT
j_call: TRBJ2-1; clone_size: .; d_call: TRBD2; v_call: TRBV30; cdr3_aa: CAWSVGLAGALYNEQFF; cdr3_nt: TGTGCCTGGAGTGTAGGACTAGCGGGGGCCCTCTACAATGAGCAGTTCTTC
j_call: TRBJ1-6; clone_size: .; d_call: .; v_call: TRBV21-1; cdr3_aa: CASSKGGGSSYNSPLHF; cdr3_nt: TGTGCCAGCAGCAAAGGGGGAGGCAGCTCCTATAATTCACCCCTCCACTTT
j_call: TRBJ2-3; clone_size: .; d_call: TRBD1; v_call: TRBV5-5; cdr3_aa: CASSYKQGASTDTQYF; cdr3_nt: TGTGCCAGCAGCTACAAGCAGGGGGCCAGCACAGATACGCAGTATTTT
j_call: TRBJ1-1; clone_size: .; d_call: .; v_call: TRBV28; cdr3_aa: CASSRLVTFF; cdr3_nt: TGTGCCAGCAGTCGCTTGGTAACTTTCTTT
j_call: TRBJ2-4; clone_size: few; d_call: TRBD1; v_call: TRBV19; cdr3_aa: CASSTPGQGANIQYF; cdr3_nt: TGTGCCAGTAGCACGCCGGGACAGGGGGCCAACATTCAGTACTTC
j_call: TRBJ2-5; clone_size: few; d_call: TRBD2; v_call: TRBV20-1; cdr3_aa: CSARVERGGGETQYF; cdr3_nt: TGCAGTGCTAGAGTCGAGCGGGGGGGCGGAGAGACCCAGTACTTC
j_call: TRBJ1-1; clone_size: .; d_call: .; v_call: TRBV18; cdr3_aa: CASSPTRGANTEAFF; cdr3_nt: TGTGCCAGCTCACCAACCAGGGGAGCGAACACTGAAGCTTTCTTT
j_call: TRBJ2-5; clone_size: many; d_call: TRBD1; v_call: TRBV29-1; cdr3_aa: CSVEVRDRGIETQYF; cdr3_nt: TGCAGCGTTGAAGTCCGGGACAGGGGTATAGAGACCCAGTACTTC
j_call: TRBJ2-2; clone_size: .; d_call: .; v_call: TRBV12-3/TRBV12-4; cdr3_aa: CASILSGTGELFF; cdr3_nt: TGTGCCAGCATCTTATCGGGCACCGGGGAGCTGTTTTTT
j_call: TRBJ1-6; clone_size: few; d_call: .; v_call: TRBV5-1; cdr3_aa: CASSLISADSPLHF; cdr3_nt: TGCGCCAGCAGCTTGATCAGTGCCGATTCACCCCTCCACTTT
j_call: TRBJ2-7; clone_size: many; d_call: TRBD2; v_call: TRBV9; cdr3_aa: CASSVGTSDYEQYF; cdr3_nt: TGTGCCAGCAGCGTAGGGACTAGCGACTACGAGCAGTACTTC
j_call: TRBJ1-1; clone_size: few; d_call: .; v_call: TRBV25-1; cdr3_aa: CASSEYKREGNTEAFF; cdr3_nt: TGTGCCAGCAGTGAATATAAGAGGGAGGGGAACACTGAAGCTTTCTTT
j_call: TRBJ2-4; clone_size: .; d_call: .; v_call: TRBV4-1; cdr3_aa: CASSSWLAKNIQYF; cdr3_nt: TGCGCCAGCAGCTCTTGGTTAGCCAAAAACATTCAGTACTTC
j_call: TRBJ2-3; clone_size: .; d_call: .; v_call: TRBV28; cdr3_aa: CASSRGRVPSTDTQYF; cdr3_nt: TGTGCCAGCAGCCGCGGCCGGGTCCCCTCCACAGATACGCAGTATTTT
j_call: TRBJ1-4; clone_size: .; d_call: TRBD1; v_call: TRBV28; cdr3_aa: CAARQGGFEKLFF; cdr3_nt: TGTGCCGCGCGACAGGGTGGGTTTGAAAAACTGTTTTTT
j_call: TRBJ2-1; clone_size: few; d_call: .; v_call: TRBV5-1; cdr3_aa: CASALGTPSYNEQFF; cdr3_nt: TGCGCCAGCGCCCTCGGGACACCGTCCTACAATGAGCAGTTCTTC
j_call: TRBJ2-7; clone_size: .; d_call: .; v_call: TRBV20-1; cdr3_aa: CSASGSGIERQYF; cdr3_nt: TGCAGTGCTAGCGGGAGTGGTATTGAGAGGCAGTACTTC
j_call: TRBJ2-7; clone_size: once; d_call: .; v_call: TRBV21-1; cdr3_aa: CATPRGGGHNEQYF; cdr3_nt: TGTGCCACCCCACGTGGGGGAGGGCACAATGAGCAGTACTTC
j_call: TRBJ2-3; clone_size: .; d_call: .; v_call: TRBV3-1; cdr3_aa: CASSQVARTTDTQYF; cdr3_nt: TGTGCCAGCAGCCAAGTAGCGCGTACCACAGATACGCAGTATTTT
j_call: TRBJ1-6; clone_size: .; d_call: .; v_call: TRBV28; cdr3_aa: CASSYSYSPLHF; cdr3_nt: TGTGCCAGCAGTTACAGCTATTCACCCCTCCACTTT
j_call: TRBJ1-2; clone_size: .; d_call: TRBD1; v_call: TRBV27; cdr3_aa: CASSPDPGQVLNYGYTF; cdr3_nt: TGTGCCAGCAGTCCCGACCCGGGACAGGTCCTAAACTATGGCTACACCTTC
j_call: TRBJ1-4; clone_size: .; d_call: .; v_call: TRBV20-1; cdr3_aa: CSAIRGGPNEKLFF; cdr3_nt: TGCAGTGCTATCAGAGGAGGCCCAAATGAAAAACTGTTTTTT
j_call: TRBJ1-2; clone_size: .; d_call: TRBD1; v_call: TRBV5-6; cdr3_aa: CASSEGANGYTF; cdr3_nt: TGTGCCAGCAGCGAGGGGGCGAATGGCTACACCTTC
j_call: TRBJ2-7; clone_size: .; d_call: TRBD1; v_call: TRBV20-1; cdr3_aa: CSALVEGGWYEQYF; cdr3_nt: TGCAGTGCCCTCGTGGAAGGGGGCTGGTATGAGCAGTACTTC
j_call: TRBJ1-5; clone_size: .; d_call: TRBD1; v_call: TRBV10-2; cdr3_aa: CASSDAGQGNNQPQHF; cdr3_nt: TGCGCCAGCAGTGATGCGGGACAGGGTAACAATCAGCCCCAGCATTTT